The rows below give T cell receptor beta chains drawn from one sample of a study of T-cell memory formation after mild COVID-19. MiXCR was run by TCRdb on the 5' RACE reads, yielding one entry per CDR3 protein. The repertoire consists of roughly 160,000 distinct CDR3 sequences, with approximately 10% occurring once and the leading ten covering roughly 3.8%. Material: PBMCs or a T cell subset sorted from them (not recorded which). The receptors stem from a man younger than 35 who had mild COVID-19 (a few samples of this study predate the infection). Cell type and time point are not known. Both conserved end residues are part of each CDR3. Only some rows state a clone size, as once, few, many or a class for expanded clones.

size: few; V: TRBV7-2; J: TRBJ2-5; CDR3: CASSLVRGLQETQYF
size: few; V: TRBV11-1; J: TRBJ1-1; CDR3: CASSTDSFYTEAFF
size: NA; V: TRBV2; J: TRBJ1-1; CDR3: CASSAWENTEAFF
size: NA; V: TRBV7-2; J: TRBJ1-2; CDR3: CASSTTTGTHGYTF
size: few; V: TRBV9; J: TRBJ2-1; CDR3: CASSAPFTLSNEQFF
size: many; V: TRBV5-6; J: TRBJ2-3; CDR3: CASSLVDTQYF
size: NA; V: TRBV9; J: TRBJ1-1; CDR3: CAANTEAFF
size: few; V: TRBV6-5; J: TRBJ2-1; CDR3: CASNLAGGSYNEQFF
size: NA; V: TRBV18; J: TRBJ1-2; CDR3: CASSPSRVSIYGYTF
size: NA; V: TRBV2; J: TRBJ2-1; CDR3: CASRGLAGGPEQFF
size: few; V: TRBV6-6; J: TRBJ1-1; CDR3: CASSYSGGAEAFF
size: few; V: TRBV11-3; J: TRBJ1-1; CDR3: CASSLPKQMGNTEAFF
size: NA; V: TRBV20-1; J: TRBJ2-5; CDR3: CSGMDKGAETQYF
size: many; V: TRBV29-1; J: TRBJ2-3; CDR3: CSVVRTTLGDTQYF
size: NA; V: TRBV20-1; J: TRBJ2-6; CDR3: CSARDRNSGANVLTF
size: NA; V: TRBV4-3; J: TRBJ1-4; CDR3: CASSRSRTQTKFF
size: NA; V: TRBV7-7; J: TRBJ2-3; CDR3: CASSSNPADTQYF
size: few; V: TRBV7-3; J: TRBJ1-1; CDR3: CASSFSGQGGTEAFF
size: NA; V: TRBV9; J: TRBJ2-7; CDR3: CASSVEGQNSYEQYF
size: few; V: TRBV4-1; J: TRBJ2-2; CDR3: CASSQGWGLTGELFF
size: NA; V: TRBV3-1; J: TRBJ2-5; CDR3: CATCQSEGSETQYF
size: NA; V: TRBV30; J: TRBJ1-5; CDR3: CAWGHAPGSNQPQHF
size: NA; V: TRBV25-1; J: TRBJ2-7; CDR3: CASSVLGTETYEQYF
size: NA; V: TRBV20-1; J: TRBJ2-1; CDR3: CSARDRVHEQFF
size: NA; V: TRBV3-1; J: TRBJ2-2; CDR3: CASSQQASGPFF
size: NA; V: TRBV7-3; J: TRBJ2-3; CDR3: CASSLRPQSTDTQYF
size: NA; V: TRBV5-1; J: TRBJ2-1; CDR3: CASRAGQGNEQFF
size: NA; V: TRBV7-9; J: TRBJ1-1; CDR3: CASSLARAMNTEAFF